The 25 T cell receptor beta chains in this list originate from one sample, sequenced in a study of blood T cells in healthy people across ages. Combining a sample-barcoded 5' primer with a J-beta primer mix, a second PCR ran for 7 to 11 cycles. TCRdb re-called the 5' RACE reads with MiXCR, one entry per CDR3 protein. The sample carries about 1.5 million distinct CDR3 sequences, approximately 42% recorded once. Input material: blood. Receptors were obtained from a woman under 30 in good health.

This chain links TRBV20-1 with TRBJ2-7; 9 bases agree with TRBD1. The ends lost 2 bases at V and 4 bases at J; junction bases unmatched: 6. This CDR3 is built from 14 residues. Looked up from germline, CDR1 is DFQATT and CDR2 is SNEGSKA (reference sequence). CDR3 residues: CSARTRDRDYEQYF. CDR3 bases: TGCAGTGCTAGAACACGGGACAGGGATTACGAGCAGTACTTC.

This clonotype occurred a few times. The genes are TRBV9 and TRBJ2-3; 10 bases are shared with TRBD2. Trimming cost V 3 bases and J 3 bases; bases outside gene matches: 7. Looked up from germline, CDR1 is SGDLS and CDR2 is YYNGEE. The CDR3 covers 16 residues. CDR3 loop: CASSGGSGGRTDTQYF. The DNA for the CDR3 is TGTGCCAGCAGCGGAGGTAGCGGGGGGAGGACAGATACGCAGTATTTT. The full variable domain, in which reference TRBV9 and TRBJ2-3 provide the parts outside the CDR3, is DSGVTQTPKHLITATGQRVTLRCSPRSGDLSVYWYQQSLDQGLQFLIQYYNGEERAKGNILERFSAQQFPDLHSELNLSSLELGDSALYFCASSGGSGGRTDTQYFGPGTRLTVL.

V is TRBV4-1 and J is TRBJ2-4; 7 bases align to TRBD1. Near its end, the DNA agrees better with TRBJ2-7, so the J call may be wrong. CDR3 length: 14 residues. Germline loops: CDR1 MGHRA, CDR2 YSYEKL. The CDR3 coding sequence is TGCGCCAGCAGCCAAGGGACAGGCGAATACGAGCAGTACTTC. Its protein is CASSQGTGEYEQYF.

The chain employs TRBV30 and TRBJ2-1, with 7 positions matching TRBD2. The CDR3 consists of 13 residues. Germline CDR1 is GTSNPN and CDR2 is SVGIG (reference sequence). Losses at the gene ends were 4 bases for V and 4 bases for J; bases not matched to a gene: 4. The CDR3 region is CAWTGTTYNEQFF. CDR3 bases: TGTGCCTGGACAGGGACTACGTACAATGAGCAGTTCTTC.

The chain combines TRBV6-6 with TRBJ2-5; the match to TRBD1 covers 9 bases. V lost 7 bases and J lost 11; bases outside the gene matches: 17. This CDR3 is built from 15 residues. Germline CDR1 reads MNHNY; CDR2 reads SVGAGI (reference sequence). The CDR3 DNA sequence: TGTGCCAGCACCCATCTCGGACAGGGGTTGTGCGGGCAGTACTTC. This gives the protein CASTHLGQGLCGQYF.

This clonotype showed up just a few times. V gene TRBV20-1 combines with J gene TRBJ1-1, with D maybe TRBD1 (6 bases). The CDR3 consists of 18 residues. Germline V CDR1 and CDR2: DFQATT, SNEGSKA (reference sequence). Trimming removed 0 bases at V and 0 bases at J, with 20 bases between. CDR3 residues: CSARDLSGGEGMNTEAFF. For the CDR3, the DNA is TGCAGTGCTAGAGATCTTTCGGGGGGCGAGGGTATGAACACTGAAGCTTTCTTT.

This clonotype turned up a few times. The rearrangement joins TRBV27 to TRBJ2-1; 7 nucleotides agree with TRBD1. This CDR3 contains 13 residues. Germline V CDR1 and CDR2: MNHEY, SMNVEV (reference sequence). The V segment lost 3 bases and the J segment 7 bases; nucleotides outside the gene matches: 3. The CDR3 bases are TGTGCCAGCAGTTTTAGCAGGGGGAATGAGCAGTTCTTC. Its protein is CASSFSRGNEQFF.

The table lists this clonotype with a few counts. The chain links TRBV13 to TRBJ1-4, with a weak D call TRBD1 (5 bases). Trimming removed 5 bases at V and 8 bases at J, with 18 bases between. This CDR3 is built from 15 residues. Germline V lookup: CDR1 PRHDT, CDR2 FYEKMQ (reference sequence). The CDR3 bases are TGTGCCAGCAGCACACTAACAGGAGGAGTGGAAAAACTGTTTTTT. As protein: CASSTLTGGVEKLFF. The full variable domain, its missing parts supplied by reference TRBV13 and TRBJ1-4, is AAGVIQSPRHLIKEKRETATLKCYPIPRHDTVYWYQQGPGQDPQFLISFYEKMQSDKGSIPDRFSAQQFSDYHSELNMSSLELGDSALYFCASSTLTGGVEKLFFGSGTQLSVL.

The rearrangement joins TRBV12-3 or TRBV12-4 to TRBJ2-3; D is perhaps TRBD1 or TRBD2 (5 bases each). The V and J ends lost 8 bases and 0 bases respectively, with 27 bases between them. There are 19 residues in the CDR3. The CDR3 bases are TGTGCCAGCCGACCCTACCTCCAGGGAGTTTCGGAAAGCACAGATACGCAGTATTTT. Translated: CASRPYLQGVSESTDTQYF.

This chain connects TRBV2 to TRBJ1-1; D gene unclear. The length of the CDR3 is 15 residues. The V end was cut by 7 bases, the J end by 0 bases, with 15 bases between. In germline, CDR1 is SNHLY, CDR2 FYNNEI. CDR3 loop: CASTYRRSMNTEAFF. The CDR3 DNA reads TGTGCCAGCACGTATAGGAGGAGTATGAACACTGAAGCTTTCTTT.

The chain joins TRBV20-1 to TRBJ2-7; the match to TRBD2 covers 11 bases. V dropped 7 bases and J dropped 4; count of bases not matched to a gene: 12. The CDR3 runs 15 residues. Germline V gene lookup returns CDR1 DFQATT and CDR2 SNEGSKA (reference sequence). The CDR3 sequence is CSVTDSGRAEYEQYF. The CDR3 DNA is TGCAGTGTTACGGATAGCGGGAGGGCAGAGTACGAGCAGTACTTC.

On this clonotype itself: Possible read error: a much larger clone is one base away. This chain links TRBV29-1 with TRBJ2-7, with D uncertain. The CDR3 consists of 14 residues. CDR1 and CDR2 from the germline V gene are SQVTM and ANQGSEA. The CDR3: CSVKEGSGYYEQYF. The CDR3 coding sequence is TGCAGCGTTAAAGAAGGCTCAGGTTACTACGAGCAGTACTTC.

This clonotype was observed a few times. The V and J genes are TRBV29-1 and TRBJ1-2; TRBD1 agrees at 9 bases. V shed 1 base, J shed 8 bases, and the junction held 5 bases outside the gene matches. Germline V gene sequence: CDR1 SQVTM, CDR2 ANQGSEA. CDR3 length: 13 amino acids. CDR3 bases: TGCAGCGTTGAAGGGGGGACAGGGCAAGGCTACACCTTC. Residues: CSVEGGTGQGYTF.

The V and J genes are TRBV2 and TRBJ2-3; TRBD2 aligns across 7 bases. Looked up from germline, CDR1 is SNHLY and CDR2 is FYNNEI. The V gene end was trimmed by 7 bases and the J gene end by 2 bases; junction bases not matched to a gene: 6. This CDR3 spans 14 amino acids. Here the CDR3 reads CASKSSGATDTQYF. The DNA for the CDR3 is TGTGCCAGCAAATCGAGCGGGGCCACAGATACGCAGTATTTT.

The rearrangement uses TRBV29-1 and TRBJ2-1; TRBD2 matches 11 bases. The length of the CDR3 is 13 residues. V lost 5 bases to trimming and J lost 9 bases; unmatched junction nucleotides: 6. Germline CDR1 is SQVTM and CDR2 is ANQGSEA. CDR3 DNA: TGCAGCGTTAAACTAGCGGGAGACGGTGAGCAGTTCTTC. Its protein is CSVKLAGDGEQFF.

This clonotype has a handful of counts. The chain carries TRBV12-3 or TRBV12-4 and TRBJ2-3; 8 nucleotides match TRBD2. The V gene end was trimmed by 5 bases and the J gene end by 0 bases; junction bases not matched to a gene: 7. This CDR3 is built from 16 residues. This CDR3 reads CASSLSGGPSTDTQYF. The CDR3, as DNA: TGTGCCAGCAGTCTGAGCGGGGGACCTAGCACAGATACGCAGTATTTT.

This clonotype appeared a few times. The chain uses TRBV20-1 and TRBJ2-2; D unclear. Deletions cut 5 bases from V and 0 bases from J, with 7 bases between. From germline, CDR1 is DFQATT and CDR2 SNEGSKA (reference sequence). The CDR3 is 13 amino acids. For the CDR3, the DNA is TGCAGTGCTTCCCCCTCGAACACCGGGGAGCTGTTTTTT. Translation gives CSASPSNTGELFF.

This chain links TRBV14 with TRBJ2-7, with D perhaps matching TRBD1 or TRBD2 (5 bases each). Trimming took 4 bases from V and 6 from J, leaving 13 bases between them. Germline V lookup: CDR1 SGHDN, CDR2 FVKESK. This CDR3 has 13 amino acids. In DNA, the CDR3 is TGTGCCAGCAGCCGCAACCGGGACGGCGAGCAGTACTTC. It encodes CASSRNRDGEQYF. Supplemented by reference TRBV14 and TRBJ2-7, the full variable domain reads EAGVTQFPSHSVIEKGQTVTLRCDPISGHDNLYWYRRVMGKEIKFLLHFVKESKQDESGMPNNRFLAERTGGTYSTLKVQPAELEDSGVYFCASSRNRDGEQYFGPGTRLTVT.

The rearrangement joins TRBV10-1 to TRBJ2-5; TRBD2 might be the D (6 bases). Trimming shortened V by 3 bases and J by 1 base, and 12 bases separated the two germline ends. The CDR3 totals 15 residues. Germline loops: CDR1 WNHNN, CDR2 SYGVQD (reference sequence). The CDR3 DNA follows: TGCGCCAGCAGTGATGGGCGGGAACCCCAAGAGACCCAGTACTTC. Amino acid sequence: CASSDGREPQETQYF.

This clonotype was seen many times. Written as DNA, the CDR3 is TGTGCCAGCGGAAGGACAGGGCAAGCCTACGAGCAGTACTTC. Translating gives CASGRTGQAYEQYF. The genes are TRBV28 and TRBJ2-7; 8 nucleotides match TRBD1. This CDR3 comprises 14 residues. Trimming removed 8 bases from V and 2 bases from J; junction bases left unmatched: 8. The V gene's germline CDR1 is MDHEN and CDR2 SYDVKM.

The chain carries TRBV6-5 and TRBJ1-1; D not resolved. V was cut by 0 bases and J by 0 bases, with 8 bases left in between. Germline CDR1 MNHEY, CDR2 SVGAGI. CDR3 length: 15 residues. The CDR3 region is CASSYSPVMNTEAFF. The DNA for the CDR3 is TGTGCCAGCAGTTACTCGCCCGTTATGAACACTGAAGCTTTCTTT.

The chain combines TRBV2 with TRBJ2-5; maybe TRBD2 (5 bases). CDR1 is SNHLY and CDR2 is FYNNEI in the germline V gene. CDR3 size: 14 residues. Trimming pared 7 bases from V and 2 bases from J, leaving 14 bases between. Here the CDR3 reads CASIRGSWQETQYF. The CDR3 DNA sequence: TGTGCCAGCATACGGGGTTCGTGGCAAGAGACCCAGTACTTC. Full variable domain (rest looked up from reference TRBV2 and TRBJ2-5): EPEVTQTPSHQVTQMGQEVILRCVPISNHLYFYWYRQILGQKVEFLVSFYNNEISEKSEIFDDQFSVERPDGSNFTLKIRSTKLEDSAMYFCASIRGSWQETQYFGPGTRLLVL.

The J gene is TRBJ1-6, the V gene TRBV6-6, with unresolved D. The CDR3 consists of 12 residues. Trimming took off 2 bases at V and 8 bases at J, with 4 bases between the two ends. The germline gives CDR1 MNHNY, CDR2 SVGAGI (reference sequence). The CDR3 protein is CASSYRDSPLHF. For the CDR3, the DNA is TGTGCCAGCAGTTACAGGGATTCACCCCTCCACTTT.

The chain links TRBV2 to TRBJ1-2; TRBD1 matches at 7 bases. J was trimmed by 5 bases and V by 1 base; bases with no gene match: 7. In germline, CDR1 is SNHLY, CDR2 FYNNEI. The CDR3 consists of 15 residues. CDR3 region: CASSEGPGQQYGYTF. In nucleotides, the CDR3 is TGTGCCAGCAGTGAAGGACCGGGACAGCAATATGGCTACACCTTC.

This chain connects TRBV20-1 to TRBJ2-5; 8 nucleotides align to TRBD1. Germline values: CDR1 DFQATT, CDR2 SNEGSKA (reference sequence). V dropped 3 bases and J dropped 5; count of bases not matched to a gene: 11. CDR3 size: 15 residues. CDR3 DNA: TGCAGTGCTAGGAGGGGCCAGGGGGCCTGGGAGACCCAGTACTTC. This sequence encodes CSARRGQGAWETQYF.